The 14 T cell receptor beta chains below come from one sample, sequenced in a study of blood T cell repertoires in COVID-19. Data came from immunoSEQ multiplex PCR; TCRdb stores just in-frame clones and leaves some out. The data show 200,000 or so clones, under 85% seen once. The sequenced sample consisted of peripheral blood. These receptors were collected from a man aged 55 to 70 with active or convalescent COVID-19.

CDR3 sequence (DNA): TGTGCCAGCACCCCCCGGGACAGGGGTGTCATGAACACTGAAGCTTTCTTT. Protein: CASTPRDRGVMNTEAFF. The rearrangement links TRBV5-4 to TRBJ1-1; TRBD1 agrees at 10 bases. In germline, CDR1 is SGHNT, CDR2 YYREEE (reference sequence). V was clipped by 6 bases and J by 0 bases; unmatched bases: 11. CDR3 length: 17 residues.

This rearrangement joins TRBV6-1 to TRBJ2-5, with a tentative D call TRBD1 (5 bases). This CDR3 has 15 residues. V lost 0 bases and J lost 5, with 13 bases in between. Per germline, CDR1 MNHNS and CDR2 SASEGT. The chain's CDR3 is CASSEAGQGWETQYF. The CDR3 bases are TGTGCCAGCAGTGAAGCGGGGCAGGGCTGGGAGACCCAGTACTTC.

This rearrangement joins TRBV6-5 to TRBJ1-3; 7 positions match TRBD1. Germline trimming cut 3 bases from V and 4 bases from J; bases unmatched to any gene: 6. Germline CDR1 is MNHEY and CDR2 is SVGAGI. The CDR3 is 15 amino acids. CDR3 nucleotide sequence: TGTGCCAGCAGTTATTTTTACAGGGGAGGAAACACCATATATTTT. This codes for CASSYFYRGGNTIYF.

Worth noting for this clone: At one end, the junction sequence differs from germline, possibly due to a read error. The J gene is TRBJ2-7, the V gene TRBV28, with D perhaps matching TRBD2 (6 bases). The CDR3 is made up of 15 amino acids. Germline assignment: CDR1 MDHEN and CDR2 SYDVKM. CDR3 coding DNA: TGTGCCAGCAGCCCCACGGGACTTCATAGCGGTTCTAGGAACTTC. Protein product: CASSPTGLHSGSRNF.

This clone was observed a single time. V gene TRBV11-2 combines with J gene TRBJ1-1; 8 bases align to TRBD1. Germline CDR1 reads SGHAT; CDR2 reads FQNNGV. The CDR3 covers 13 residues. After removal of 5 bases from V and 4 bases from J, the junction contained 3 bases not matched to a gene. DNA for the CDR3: TGTGCCAGCAGCACGGACAGGGTCACTGAAGCTTTCTTT. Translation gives CASSTDRVTEAFF.

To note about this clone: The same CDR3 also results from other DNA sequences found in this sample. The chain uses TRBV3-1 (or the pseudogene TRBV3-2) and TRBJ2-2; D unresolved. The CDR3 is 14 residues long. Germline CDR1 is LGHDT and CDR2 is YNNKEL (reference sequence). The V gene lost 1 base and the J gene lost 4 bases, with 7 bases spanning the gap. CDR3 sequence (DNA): TGTGCCAGCAGCCAAGGTGGCGGCACCGGGGAGCTGTTTTTT. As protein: CASSQGGGTGELFF.

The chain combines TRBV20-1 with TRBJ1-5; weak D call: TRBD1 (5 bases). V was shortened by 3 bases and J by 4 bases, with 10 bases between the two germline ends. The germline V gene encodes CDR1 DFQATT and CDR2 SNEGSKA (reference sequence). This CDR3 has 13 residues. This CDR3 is CSASHSGNQPQHF. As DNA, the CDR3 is TGCAGTGCTAGTCATTCAGGGAATCAGCCCCAGCATTTT.

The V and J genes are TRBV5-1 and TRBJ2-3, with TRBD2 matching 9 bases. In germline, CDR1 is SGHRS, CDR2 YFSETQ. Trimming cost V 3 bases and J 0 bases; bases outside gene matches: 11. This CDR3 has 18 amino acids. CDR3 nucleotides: TGCGCCAGCAGCTCCCAATTGAGCGGGAGGAAAAGCACAGATACGCAGTATTTT. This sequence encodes CASSSQLSGRKSTDTQYF.

The CDR3 DNA reads TGCGCCAGCAGCTTCGGGACAGGGGGCTCCTACGAGCAGTACTTC. Protein product: CASSFGTGGSYEQYF. This chain joins TRBV5-1 and TRBJ2-7; the match to TRBD1 covers 11 bases. This CDR3 is 15 amino acids long. The trim removed 2 bases at V and 0 bases at J, leaving 1 base unmatched. In germline, CDR1 is SGHRS, CDR2 YFSETQ.

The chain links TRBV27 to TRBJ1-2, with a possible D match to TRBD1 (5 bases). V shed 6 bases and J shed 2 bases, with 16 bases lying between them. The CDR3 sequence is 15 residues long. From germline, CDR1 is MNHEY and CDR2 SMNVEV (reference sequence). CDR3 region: CASRNQGLANYGYTF. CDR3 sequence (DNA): TGTGCCAGCAGAAACCAGGGTCTCGCGAACTATGGCTACACCTTC.

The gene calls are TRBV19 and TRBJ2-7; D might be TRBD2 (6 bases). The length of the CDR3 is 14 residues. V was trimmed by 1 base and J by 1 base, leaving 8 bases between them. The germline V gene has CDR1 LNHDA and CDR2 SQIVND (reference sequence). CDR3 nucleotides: TGTGCCAGTAGTATAGCGGGAGTGTCCTACGAGCAGTACTTC. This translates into CASSIAGVSYEQYF.

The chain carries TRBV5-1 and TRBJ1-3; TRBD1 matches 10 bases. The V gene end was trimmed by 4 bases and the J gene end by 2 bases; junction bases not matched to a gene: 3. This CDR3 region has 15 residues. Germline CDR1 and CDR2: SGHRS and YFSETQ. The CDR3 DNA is TGCGCCAGCAGCCTGGGGACAGGGGCTGGAAACACCATATATTTT. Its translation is CASSLGTGAGNTIYF.

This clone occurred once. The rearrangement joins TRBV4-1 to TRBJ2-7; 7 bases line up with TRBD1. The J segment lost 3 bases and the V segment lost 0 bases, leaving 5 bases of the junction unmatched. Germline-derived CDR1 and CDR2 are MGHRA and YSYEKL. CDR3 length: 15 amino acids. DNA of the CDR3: TGCGCCAGCAGCCAAGATGAGGGGGCGGACTACGAGCAGTACTTC. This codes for CASSQDEGADYEQYF.

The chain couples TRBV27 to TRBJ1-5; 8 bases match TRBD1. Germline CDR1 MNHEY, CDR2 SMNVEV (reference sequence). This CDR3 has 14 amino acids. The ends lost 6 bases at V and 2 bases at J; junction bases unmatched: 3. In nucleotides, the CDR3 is TGTGCCAGCAGCACGACAGGGGGCAATCAGCCCCAGCATTTT. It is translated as CASSTTGGNQPQHF.